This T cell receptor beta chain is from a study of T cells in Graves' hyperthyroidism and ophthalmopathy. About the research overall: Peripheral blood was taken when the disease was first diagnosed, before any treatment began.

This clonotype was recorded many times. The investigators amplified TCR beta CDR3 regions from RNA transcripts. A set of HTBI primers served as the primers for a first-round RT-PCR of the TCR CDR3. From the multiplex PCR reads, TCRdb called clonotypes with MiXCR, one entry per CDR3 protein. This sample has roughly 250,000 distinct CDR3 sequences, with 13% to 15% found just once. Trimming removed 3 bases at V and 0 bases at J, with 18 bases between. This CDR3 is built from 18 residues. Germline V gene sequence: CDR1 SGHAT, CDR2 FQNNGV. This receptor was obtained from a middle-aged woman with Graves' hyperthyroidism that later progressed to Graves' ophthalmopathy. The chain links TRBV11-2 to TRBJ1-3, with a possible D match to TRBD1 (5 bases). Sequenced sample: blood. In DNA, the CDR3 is TGTGCCAGCAGCTTGGGCCGGTGGGGGACCAACTCTGGAAACACCATATATTTT. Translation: CASSLGRWGTNSGNTIYF.